Below are 4 T cell receptor beta chains sequenced from a single sample in a study of blood T cell repertoires in COVID-19. The protocol was immunoSEQ multiplex PCR, while the TCRdb copy is restricted to in-frame clones and leaves out a portion. This sample has about 300,000 clones, with approximately 86% found just once. The material sequenced was peripheral blood. These receptors were obtained from a man aged 65 to 79 with acute or convalescent COVID-19.

The chain links TRBV6-5 to TRBJ2-7, with 10 positions matching TRBD2. The V and J ends lost 5 bases and 6 bases, in that order; junction bases with no gene match: 7. The germline gives CDR1 MNHEY, CDR2 SVGAGI. The CDR3 extends over 14 amino acids. The DNA of the CDR3 is TGTGCCAGCAGTCGGACTAGCGGCTTAATCGAGCAGTACTTC. This sequence encodes CASSRTSGLIEQYF.

This clone came up once. The genes are TRBV19 and TRBJ2-7; D call uncertain. This CDR3 has 14 amino acids. Germline V gene data show CDR1 as LNHDA and CDR2 as SQIVND (reference sequence). V lost 3 bases to trimming and J lost 2 bases, with 11 bases between them. The CDR3 sequence is CASSILSFPYEQYF. CDR3 bases: TGTGCCAGTAGTATTTTATCCTTTCCCTACGAGCAGTACTTC.

The rearrangement links TRBV3-1 (or the pseudogene TRBV3-2) to TRBJ2-3; 7 bases align to TRBD2. CDR3 length: 17 amino acids. The V gene's germline CDR1 is LGHDT and CDR2 YNNKEL (reference sequence). Losses at the gene ends were 2 bases for V and 2 bases for J; bases not matched to a gene: 10. CDR3 DNA: TGTGCCAGCAGCCAACCCCCGGGGGGACTGAACACAGATACGCAGTATTTT. This gives the protein CASSQPPGGLNTDTQYF.

The chain carries TRBV9 and TRBJ1-4; the D gene is possibly TRBD1 (5 bases). Germline V gene data show CDR1 as SGDLS and CDR2 as YYNGEE. This CDR3 contains 15 residues. The V end lost 0 bases, the J end lost 8 bases, and 14 bases lay between the germline ends. The CDR3 sequence: CASSVGGSQGEKLFF. The CDR3 DNA reads as TGTGCCAGCAGCGTAGGGGGATCCCAGGGCGAAAAACTGTTTTTT.